A selection of T cell receptor beta chains follows, all from one sample in a study of T-cell memory formation after mild COVID-19. MiXCR, applied by TCRdb to the 5' RACE reads, yields one record per CDR3 protein. Of around 250,000 distinct CDR3 sequences in the sample, roughly 15% were seen once. Sequences were obtained from PBMCs or a T cell subset sorted from them (not recorded which). Receptors were obtained from a young man who had mild COVID-19 (a few samples of this study predate the infection). Cell type and time point are not known. CDR3s include the opening cysteine and the closing phenylalanine or tryptophan. A D gene is named only where the DNA matches it firmly. Clone size is stated in some rows and not others, as once, few, many or a class when expanded.

j_call: TRBJ2-1; d_call: .; clone_size: .; v_call: TRBV5-1; cdr3_aa: CASSLQRGGANEQFF; cdr3_nt: TGCGCCAGCAGCTTGCAGAGGGGGGGCGCGAATGAGCAGTTCTTC
j_call: TRBJ2-6; d_call: .; clone_size: .; v_call: TRBV4-2; cdr3_aa: CASSQAYREGANVLTF; cdr3_nt: TGTGCCAGCAGCCAGGCCTACAGGGAAGGGGCCAACGTCCTGACTTTC
j_call: TRBJ1-2; d_call: .; clone_size: few; v_call: TRBV13; cdr3_aa: CASSLPGTHKYGYTF; cdr3_nt: TGTGCCAGCAGCCTCCCCGGGACTCACAAATATGGCTACACCTTC
j_call: TRBJ2-1; d_call: TRBD2; clone_size: many; v_call: TRBV10-3; cdr3_aa: CAIAGSDQRGNDEQFF; cdr3_nt: TGTGCCATCGCGGGCTCAGACCAGCGGGGAAACGATGAGCAGTTCTTC
j_call: TRBJ1-2; d_call: .; clone_size: few; v_call: TRBV13; cdr3_aa: CASSLIRKGSSYTF; cdr3_nt: TGTGCCAGCAGCTTGATCAGGAAGGGTAGTAGCTACACCTTC
j_call: TRBJ1-2; d_call: .; clone_size: few; v_call: TRBV28; cdr3_aa: CASNGYTF; cdr3_nt: TGTGCCAGCAACGGCTACACCTTC
j_call: TRBJ1-4; d_call: TRBD1; clone_size: once; v_call: TRBV18; cdr3_aa: CASSQGQGDPKLFF; cdr3_nt: TGTGCCAGCTCACAAGGACAGGGAGACCCAAAACTGTTTTTT
j_call: TRBJ1-5; d_call: .; clone_size: few; v_call: TRBV7-3; cdr3_aa: CASSLSVDQPQHF; cdr3_nt: TGTGCCAGCAGCTTATCGGTGGATCAGCCCCAGCATTTT
j_call: TRBJ2-1; d_call: TRBD1; clone_size: few; v_call: TRBV7-7; cdr3_aa: CASSLEGTGNEQFF; cdr3_nt: TGTGCTAGCAGCTTAGAAGGGACAGGTAATGAGCAGTTCTTC
j_call: TRBJ2-3; d_call: .; clone_size: few; v_call: TRBV5-1; cdr3_aa: CASSEQGYSSTDTQYF; cdr3_nt: TGCGCCAGCAGCGAACAGGGCTACTCATCCACAGATACGCAGTATTTT
j_call: TRBJ2-3; d_call: .; clone_size: .; v_call: TRBV10-3; cdr3_aa: CAISIGPGLDTQYF; cdr3_nt: TGTGCCATCAGTATCGGCCCGGGGCTGGACACGCAGTATTTT
j_call: TRBJ2-5; d_call: .; clone_size: few; v_call: TRBV30; cdr3_aa: CAWSPRETQYF; cdr3_nt: TGTGCCTGGAGCCCAAGGGAGACCCAGTACTTC
j_call: TRBJ2-4; d_call: .; clone_size: few; v_call: TRBV30; cdr3_aa: CAWSDRLAKNIQYF; cdr3_nt: TGTGCCTGGAGTGACAGATTAGCCAAAAACATTCAGTACTTC
j_call: TRBJ2-5; d_call: .; clone_size: many; v_call: TRBV9; cdr3_aa: CASSVWGAGEETQYF; cdr3_nt: TGTGCCAGCAGCGTATGGGGAGCTGGGGAAGAGACCCAGTACTTC
j_call: TRBJ2-2; d_call: .; clone_size: few; v_call: TRBV7-6; cdr3_aa: CASSLSIQGTNTGELFF; cdr3_nt: TGTGCCAGCAGCTTAAGTATTCAGGGGACGAACACCGGGGAGCTGTTTTTT
j_call: TRBJ2-3; d_call: .; clone_size: .; v_call: TRBV7-9; cdr3_aa: CASSPTSRGRRYF; cdr3_nt: TGTGCCAGCAGCCCGACTTCCAGGGGCCGGCGGTATTTT
j_call: TRBJ1-1; d_call: .; clone_size: few; v_call: TRBV10-3; cdr3_aa: CANREDHSVNTEAFF; cdr3_nt: TGTGCCAACCGGGAGGACCATTCGGTGAACACTGAAGCTTTCTTT
j_call: TRBJ2-3; d_call: .; clone_size: many; v_call: TRBV7-9; cdr3_aa: CASELRVGMDTQYF; cdr3_nt: TGTGCCAGCGAGCTACGGGTAGGGATGGATACGCAGTATTTT
j_call: TRBJ2-7; d_call: TRBD1; clone_size: few; v_call: TRBV5-6; cdr3_aa: CASSLRDRDFHEQYF; cdr3_nt: TGTGCCAGCAGCTTGAGGGACAGGGACTTCCACGAGCAGTACTTC
j_call: TRBJ2-4; d_call: .; clone_size: .; v_call: TRBV20-1; cdr3_aa: CSARVGTLAKNIQYF; cdr3_nt: TGCAGTGCTAGAGTAGGGACCCTAGCCAAAAACATTCAGTACTTC
j_call: TRBJ2-5; d_call: .; clone_size: few; v_call: TRBV5-1; cdr3_aa: CASRKPAGAETQYF; cdr3_nt: TGCGCCAGCAGAAAACCGGCCGGGGCAGAGACCCAGTACTTC
j_call: TRBJ2-1; d_call: .; clone_size: many; v_call: TRBV2; cdr3_aa: CASSFPNEQFF; cdr3_nt: TGTGCCAGCAGTTTTCCCAATGAGCAGTTCTTC
j_call: TRBJ2-3; d_call: .; clone_size: .; v_call: TRBV7-7; cdr3_aa: CASSLQGLDTQYF; cdr3_nt: TGTGCTAGCAGCTTACAGGGTCTGGATACGCAGTATTTT
j_call: TRBJ1-2; d_call: TRBD1; clone_size: .; v_call: TRBV2; cdr3_aa: CASSGTGRDYGYTF; cdr3_nt: TGTGCCAGCAGTGGGACAGGGCGCGACTATGGCTACACCTTC
j_call: TRBJ2-7; d_call: .; clone_size: few; v_call: TRBV2; cdr3_aa: CASSDAGYEQYF; cdr3_nt: TGTGCCAGCAGTGATGCCGGCTACGAGCAGTACTTC
j_call: TRBJ1-2; d_call: .; clone_size: few; v_call: TRBV18; cdr3_aa: CASSPPRTDPLGYTF; cdr3_nt: TGTGCCAGCTCACCACCTCGGACAGACCCTCTGGGCTACACCTTC
j_call: TRBJ1-1; d_call: .; clone_size: few; v_call: TRBV6-5; cdr3_aa: CASSYGGQAEAFF; cdr3_nt: TGTGCCAGCAGTTACGGGGGGCAGGCTGAAGCTTTCTTT
j_call: TRBJ1-4; d_call: .; clone_size: few; v_call: TRBV6-5; cdr3_aa: CASSYSTYIREKLFF; cdr3_nt: TGTGCCAGCAGTTACTCGACGTACATCAGAGAAAAACTGTTTTTT
j_call: TRBJ1-1; d_call: .; clone_size: .; v_call: TRBV27; cdr3_aa: CATGPGQGIPEAFF; cdr3_nt: TGTGCCACCGGCCCGGGGCAGGGGATACCTGAAGCTTTCTTT
j_call: TRBJ1-1; d_call: .; clone_size: few; v_call: TRBV14; cdr3_aa: CASSQDHRRPGEAFF; cdr3_nt: TGTGCCAGCAGCCAAGATCACCGTAGGCCAGGAGAAGCTTTCTTT
j_call: TRBJ1-1; d_call: TRBD1; clone_size: few; v_call: TRBV6-5; cdr3_aa: CASSFRQGMNTEAFF; cdr3_nt: TGTGCCAGCAGTTTTCGACAGGGTATGAACACTGAAGCTTTCTTT
j_call: TRBJ2-4; d_call: .; clone_size: few; v_call: TRBV6-2/TRBV6-3; cdr3_aa: CASSDQVIQYF; cdr3_nt: TGTGCCAGCAGTGACCAGGTGATTCAGTACTTC
j_call: TRBJ2-5; d_call: TRBD1; clone_size: .; v_call: TRBV7-2; cdr3_aa: CASSLPLGQGQETQYF; cdr3_nt: TGTGCCAGCAGCTTACCCCTGGGACAGGGCCAAGAGACCCAGTACTTC
j_call: TRBJ1-2; d_call: .; clone_size: few; v_call: TRBV5-1; cdr3_aa: CASSLTQGNYGYTF; cdr3_nt: TGCGCCAGCAGCTTGACACAGGGAAACTATGGCTACACCTTC
j_call: TRBJ2-1; d_call: .; clone_size: .; v_call: TRBV12-3/TRBV12-4; cdr3_aa: CASSFMATVGYNEQFF; cdr3_nt: TGTGCCAGCAGTTTCATGGCTACCGTCGGCTACAATGAGCAGTTCTTC